Following are 8 T cell receptor beta chains from one sample sequenced in a study of cytomegalovirus exposure and HLA in healthy donors. Using immunoSEQ multiplex PCR, the repertoire was profiled, and TCRdb retains in-frame clones only, with some absent. The sample shows 110,000 to 150,000 clones, 84% of them seen only once. The sequenced material came from PBMCs. Source of these receptors: a woman aged 25-40 years in good health and CMV-seronegative.

This clone was picked up many times. The chain links TRBV6-5 to TRBJ1-5; 11 bases match TRBD1. Germline-derived CDR1 and CDR2 are MNHEY and SVGAGI. Trimming removed 8 bases from V and 7 bases from J; junction bases left unmatched: 4. The CDR3 totals 13 residues. CDR3: CASAGQGGQPQHF. DNA for the CDR3: TGTGCCAGCGCGGGACAGGGGGGACAGCCCCAGCATTTT.

The chain joins TRBV15 to TRBJ2-5; tentatively, D is TRBD1 (6 bases). Germline assignment: CDR1 LNHNV and CDR2 YYDKDF (reference sequence). With 5 bases removed from V and 5 bases from J, the gap between germline ends came to 18 bases. The CDR3 covers 15 residues. CDR3 amino acids: CATSARQVLGETQYF. CDR3 bases: TGTGCCACCAGCGCGCGACAGGTCCTGGGGGAGACCCAGTACTTC.

The rearrangement uses TRBV23-1 and TRBJ1-1; D is ambiguous. TRBV23-1 is filed as an ORF, its function uncertain. V lost 2 bases, J lost 10 bases, and 5 bases lay in between. CDR3 length: 10 amino acids. The CDR3 reads CASSQPGAFF. CDR3 bases: TGCGCCAGCAGTCAACCGGGAGCTTTCTTT.

This clone has just a few counts. V gene TRBV7-8 combines with J gene TRBJ1-5; D is unresolved. V lost 4 bases and J 6 bases, leaving 22 bases between the germline ends. Germline V lookup: CDR1 SGHVS, CDR2 FQNEAQ. The CDR3 is 17 residues long. As DNA, the CDR3 is TGTGCCAGCAGCTCGGCGGGAGGGAATCTTCAAGGTCAGCCCCAGCATTTT. Amino acid sequence: CASSSAGGNLQGQPQHF.

The chain employs TRBV5-1 and TRBJ1-4; the match to TRBD1 covers 7 bases. The V segment lost 2 bases and the J segment 4 bases; nucleotides outside the gene matches: 2. The germline V gene encodes CDR1 SGHRS and CDR2 YFSETQ. The CDR3 loop spans 14 amino acids. CDR3 DNA sequence: TGCGCCAGCAGCTTCTCAGGGGGTAATGAAAAACTGTTTTTT. Translated, it gives CASSFSGGNEKLFF.

In DNA, the CDR3 is TGTGCCAGCAGCCTAAACAGGGTAGGGGATACGCAGTATTTT. As protein: CASSLNRVGDTQYF. V is TRBV7-2 and J is TRBJ2-3; D may be TRBD1 (6 bases). Germline V CDR1 and CDR2: SGHTA, FQGNSA. Between the trimmed V and J ends, which lost 5 bases and 6 bases, there was a span of 15 bases. The length of the CDR3 is 14 residues. Looking up the rest from reference TRBV7-2 and TRBJ2-3 gives the full variable domain: GAGVSQSPSNKVTEKGKDVELRCDPISGHTALYWYRQSLGQGLEFLIYFQGNSAPDKSGLPSDRFSAERTGGSVSTLTIQRTQQEDSAVYLCASSLNRVGDTQYFGPGTRLTVL.

The CDR3 spells CASSPLMAQGHEKLFF. In DNA form, the CDR3 reads TGTGCCAGCTCACCCCTCATGGCCCAGGGGCATGAAAAACTGTTTTTT. The chain couples TRBV18 to TRBJ1-4, with D perhaps matching TRBD1 (6 bases). Germline V gives CDR1 KGHSH, CDR2 LQKENI. Trimming removed 3 bases at V and 6 bases at J, with 17 bases between. The CDR3 sequence is 16 residues long.

This chain connects TRBV7-3 to TRBJ1-1, with a weak D call TRBD1 (6 bases). V lost 2 bases to trimming and J lost 6 bases, with 7 bases between them. The V gene's germline CDR1 is SGHTA and CDR2 FQGTGA. The CDR3 sequence is 12 residues long. CDR3 protein: CASSLGGPEAFF. The CDR3 coding sequence is TGTGCCAGCAGCTTAGGGGGCCCTGAAGCTTTCTTT.